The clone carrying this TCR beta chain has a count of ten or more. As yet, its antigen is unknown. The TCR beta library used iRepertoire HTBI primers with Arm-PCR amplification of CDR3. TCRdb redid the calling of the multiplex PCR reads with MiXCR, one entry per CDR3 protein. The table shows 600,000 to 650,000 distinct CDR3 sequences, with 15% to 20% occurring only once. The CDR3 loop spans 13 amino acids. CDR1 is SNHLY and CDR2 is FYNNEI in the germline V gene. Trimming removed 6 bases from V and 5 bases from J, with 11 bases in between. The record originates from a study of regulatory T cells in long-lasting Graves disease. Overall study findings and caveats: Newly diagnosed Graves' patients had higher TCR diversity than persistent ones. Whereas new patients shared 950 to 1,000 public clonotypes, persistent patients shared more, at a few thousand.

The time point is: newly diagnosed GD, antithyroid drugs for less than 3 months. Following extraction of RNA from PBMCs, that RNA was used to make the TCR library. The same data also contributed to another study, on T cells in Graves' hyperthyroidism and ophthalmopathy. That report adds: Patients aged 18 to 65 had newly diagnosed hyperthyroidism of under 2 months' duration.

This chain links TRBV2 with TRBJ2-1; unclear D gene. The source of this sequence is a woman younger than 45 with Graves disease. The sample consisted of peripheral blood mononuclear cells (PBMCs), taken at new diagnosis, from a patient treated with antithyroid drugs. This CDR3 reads CASSSGPNNEQFF. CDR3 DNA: TGTGCCAGCAGCAGTGGCCCTAACAATGAGCAGTTCTTC.